The 27 T cell receptor beta chains given below trace back to one sample, sequenced in a study of cytomegalovirus exposure and HLA in healthy donors. Primers included in the PCR were 60 Vbeta and 13 Jbeta primers. Data came from immunoSEQ multiplex PCR; TCRdb stores just in-frame clones and leaves some out. Among over 150,000 clones listed, 65% to 80% were seen once. Specimen: PBMCs. The receptors were sampled from a man in his thirties or forties in good health and CMV-seropositive.

This chain links TRBV9 with TRBJ2-6, with D maybe TRBD2 (5 bases). V lost 0 bases, J lost 2 bases, and 9 bases lay in between. The CDR3 has 16 amino acids. Looked up from germline, CDR1 is SGDLS and CDR2 is YYNGEE. The CDR3 sequence: CASSVAPGAGANVLTF. The CDR3 DNA is TGTGCCAGCAGCGTAGCACCCGGGGCTGGGGCCAACGTCCTGACTTTC.

This clone was picked up a small number of times. The chain employs TRBV7-9 and TRBJ1-4; no clear D. CDR1 and CDR2 from the germline V gene are SEHNR and FQNEAQ (reference sequence). Trimming left V 5 bases short and J 11 bases short, with 15 bases between. This CDR3 has 13 residues. The CDR3 nucleotides are TGTGCCAGCAGCCCTAGTCTTCGTGGGAAACTGTTTTTT. Translation gives CASSPSLRGKLFF.

The J gene is TRBJ2-2, the V gene TRBV9; D uncertain. The V gene lost 0 bases and the J gene lost 0 bases, with 9 bases spanning the gap. Germline-derived CDR1 and CDR2 are SGDLS and YYNGEE. This CDR3 is 16 amino acids long. CDR3: CASSVAPLANTGELFF. The CDR3 coding sequence is TGTGCCAGCAGCGTAGCCCCCCTAGCGAACACCGGGGAGCTGTTTTTT.

This chain connects TRBV9 to TRBJ2-4; 8 bases line up with TRBD2. V lost 3 bases, J lost 4 bases, and 3 bases stayed unmatched. This CDR3 contains 14 residues. CDR1 SGDLS and CDR2 YYNGEE come from the germline V gene. The DNA of the CDR3 is TGTGCCAGCAGCGAGACTAGCGCAAAAAACATTCAGTACTTC. It yields the protein CASSETSAKNIQYF.

This clone was recorded a few times. V usage is TRBV6-6 and J usage is TRBJ2-7, with TRBD1 matching 7 bases. The ends lost 6 bases at V and 0 bases at J; junction bases unmatched: 5. This CDR3 is built from 14 residues. Germline V gene data show CDR1 as MNHNY and CDR2 as SVGAGI (reference sequence). CDR3 in amino acids: CASSDRVSSYEQYF. DNA for the CDR3: TGTGCCAGCAGCGACAGGGTGAGCTCCTACGAGCAGTACTTC.

This clone was seen a single time. V and J are TRBV5-1 and TRBJ1-1, with D perhaps TRBD1 (5 bases). CDR3 size: 14 residues. Trimming stripped 4 bases from V and 1 base from J, with 11 bases between. The germline CDR1 and CDR2 sequences are SGHRS and YFSETQ. CDR3 sequence: CASSGGLENTEAFF. The CDR3 nucleotides read TGCGCCAGCAGCGGGGGGTTGGAGAACACTGAAGCTTTCTTT. Full variable domain (outside the CDR3, taken from reference TRBV5-1 and TRBJ1-1): KAGVTQTPRYLIKTRGQQVTLSCSPISGHRSVSWYQQTPGQGLQFLFEYFSETQRNKGNFPGRFSGRQFSNSRSEMNVSTLELGDSALYLCASSGGLENTEAFFGQGTRLTVV.

V usage is TRBV19 and J usage is TRBJ1-6; 7 nucleotides match TRBD1. V was clipped by 4 bases and J by 6 bases; unmatched bases: 9. The CDR3 loop spans 16 amino acids. In germline, CDR1 is LNHDA, CDR2 SQIVND (reference sequence). The CDR3 DNA sequence: TGTGCCAGTAGTACCCGGACAGGAATGAGTAATTCACCCCTCCACTTT. This gives the protein CASSTRTGMSNSPLHF. The variable domain in full, with the rest retrieved from reference TRBV19 and TRBJ1-6, is DGGITQSPKYLFRKEGQNVTLSCEQNLNHDAMYWYRQDPGQGLRLIYYSQIVNDFQKGDIAEGYSVSREKKESFPLTVTSAQKNPTAFYLCASSTRTGMSNSPLHFGNGTRLTVT.

The chain couples TRBV6-5 to TRBJ1-2; weak D call: TRBD1 (6 bases). Germline CDR1 MNHEY, CDR2 SVGAGI. The germline V and J ends were trimmed by 4 bases and 3 bases, with 9 bases remaining between them. This CDR3 is 13 amino acids long. CDR3 region: CASSSTGYYGYTF. In nucleotides, the CDR3 is TGTGCCAGCAGTTCTACAGGGTACTATGGCTACACCTTC.

The chain couples TRBV5-1 to TRBJ2-7, with TRBD1 matching over 7 bases. V lost 4 bases and J lost 3; bases outside the gene matches: 10. The CDR3 has 15 amino acids. Germline V gives CDR1 SGHRS, CDR2 YFSETQ. CDR3 protein: CASSTATGEGYEQYF. CDR3 coding DNA: TGCGCCAGCAGCACGGCTACAGGGGAAGGCTACGAGCAGTACTTC.

The genes are TRBV27 and TRBJ1-1; possibly TRBD1 for D (6 bases). The CDR3 runs to 14 residues. CDR1 is MNHEY, CDR2 SMNVEV, per germline (reference sequence). V was pared by 3 bases and J by 4 bases, with 12 bases between. CDR3 in amino acids: CASSFRGARTEAFF. The CDR3 bases are TGTGCCAGCAGTTTTCGGGGGGCGCGCACTGAAGCTTTCTTT.

In DNA, the CDR3 is TGTGCCAGCAGTTTTAGCGGGAGCCCAGAGACCCAGTACTTC. It encodes CASSFSGSPETQYF. The rearrangement joins TRBV27 to TRBJ2-5, with TRBD2 identical over 9 bases. V lost 3 bases and J lost 4; bases outside the gene matches: 3. This CDR3 is 14 amino acids long. Germline assignment: CDR1 MNHEY and CDR2 SMNVEV (reference sequence).

This clone has only one observation. This chain links TRBV11-1 with TRBJ1-1, with D possibly being TRBD1 (5 bases). This CDR3 spans 14 amino acids. Per germline, CDR1 SGHAT and CDR2 FQDESV (reference sequence). Trimming left V 5 bases short and J 0 bases short, with 10 bases between. The CDR3: CASSRGNVNTEAFF. CDR3 DNA sequence: TGTGCCAGCAGCCGGGGGAATGTGAACACTGAAGCTTTCTTT.

The chain combines TRBV10-3 with TRBJ2-7; D possibly corresponds to TRBD2 (6 bases). V shed 5 bases and J shed 7 bases, with 12 bases lying between them. Germline lookup yields CDR1 ENHRY and CDR2 SYGVKD. This CDR3 has 12 residues. The CDR3 coding sequence is TGTGCCATCAGTACAGGAGGGCGGGAGCAGTACTTC. Encoded protein: CAISTGGREQYF.

This chain connects TRBV6-5 to TRBJ1-1; 7 nucleotides match TRBD1. The CDR3 covers 13 residues. Germline loops: CDR1 MNHEY, CDR2 SVGAGI. Trimming at V came to 6 bases and at J to 11 bases, leaving 12 bases not matched to a gene. CDR3 amino acids: CASRDPGTEEAFF. The CDR3 bases are TGTGCCAGCAGGGATCCCGGGACAGAAGAGGCTTTCTTT.

This clone was picked up one time. The J gene is TRBJ2-7, the V gene TRBV30, with a possible D match to TRBD1 (6 bases). CDR1 GTSNPN and CDR2 SVGIG come from the germline V gene (reference sequence). The ends were cut back, 0 bases at V and 5 bases at J, with 11 bases in the middle. This CDR3 is 13 amino acids long. The CDR3 bases are TGTGCCTGGAGTGTTGGCAGGGGCCACGAGCAGTACTTC. As protein: CAWSVGRGHEQYF.

This rearrangement joins TRBV5-4 to TRBJ2-7; no clear D gene. Germline V lookup: CDR1 SGHNT, CDR2 YYREEE (reference sequence). V was shortened by 0 bases and J by 6 bases, with 10 bases between the two germline ends. The CDR3 has 13 residues. DNA for the CDR3: TGTGCCAGCAGCTTGGCCTCGGTAGCCGAGCAGTACTTC. Its protein product is CASSLASVAEQYF.

The chain recombines TRBV30 with TRBJ1-4; D is ambiguous. Germline V gene sequence: CDR1 GTSNPN, CDR2 SVGIG (reference sequence). There are 12 residues in the CDR3. Trimming cost V 2 bases and J 8 bases, with 9 bases left between them. CDR3 in amino acids: CAWSSTGEKLFF. The CDR3 coding sequence is TGTGCCTGGAGTTCAACCGGGGAAAAACTGTTTTTT. Full variable domain (remainder filled in from reference TRBV30 and TRBJ1-4): SQTIHQWPATLVQPVGSPLSLECTVEGTSNPNLYWYRQAAGRGLQLLFYSVGIGQISSEVPQNLSASRPQDRQFILSSKKLLLSDSGFYLCAWSSTGEKLFFGSGTQLSVL.

In DNA, the CDR3 is TGTGCCAGCAGCCCCGCGGGGGTACAAGAGACCCAGTACTTC. Residues: CASSPAGVQETQYF. V gene TRBV13 combines with J gene TRBJ2-5; 7 bases match TRBD2. CDR3 size: 14 residues. V lost 5 bases to trimming and J lost 2 bases; unmatched junction nucleotides: 5. Germline V gene lookup returns CDR1 PRHDT and CDR2 FYEKMQ (reference sequence).

V gene TRBV5-6 combines with J gene TRBJ2-7, with TRBD2 identical over 7 bases. Germline CDR1 SGHDT, CDR2 YYEEEE. CDR3 length: 16 amino acids. V lost 0 bases to trimming and J lost 2 bases; unmatched junction nucleotides: 8. Here the CDR3 reads CASSLVTGTKTYEQYF. CDR3 nucleotides: TGTGCCAGCAGCTTGGTGACCGGGACTAAGACCTACGAGCAGTACTTC. The full variable domain, its missing parts supplied by reference TRBV5-6 and TRBJ2-7, is DAGVTQSPTHLIKTRGQQVTLRCSPKSGHDTVSWYQQALGQGPQFIFQYYEEEERQRGNFPDRFSGHQFPNYSSELNVNALLLGDSALYLCASSLVTGTKTYEQYFGPGTRLTVT.

The genes are TRBV28 and TRBJ1-1; 8 bases are shared with TRBD1. The CDR3 loop spans 15 amino acids. Germline CDR1 MDHEN, CDR2 SYDVKM. Germline trimming cut 8 bases from V and 1 base from J; bases unmatched to any gene: 9. The DNA of the CDR3 is TGTGCCAGCGGCCTGGACAGGGTGGGGAACACTGAAGCTTTCTTT. Translating it yields CASGLDRVGNTEAFF.

This chain joins TRBV6-6 and TRBJ2-4; the D gene is possibly TRBD2 (6 bases). CDR3 length: 14 residues. The germline V gene encodes CDR1 MNHNY and CDR2 SVGAGI (reference sequence). V lost 4 bases, J lost 6 bases, and 13 bases lay in between. This chain's CDR3 is CASSSLAERNIQYF. The CDR3 DNA sequence: TGTGCCAGCAGTTCCTTAGCGGAGAGAAACATTCAGTACTTC.

This chain joins TRBV7-8 and TRBJ2-2; 8 bases fit TRBD2. In germline, CDR1 is SGHVS, CDR2 FQNEAQ. The length of the CDR3 is 14 residues. The V gene end was trimmed by 5 bases and the J gene end by 5 bases; junction bases not matched to a gene: 4. The CDR3 DNA sequence: TGTGCCAGCAGCCAGACTAGCGATACCGGGGAGCTGTTTTTT. This translates into CASSQTSDTGELFF.

The rearrangement links TRBV7-8 to TRBJ2-7; 10 nucleotides match TRBD2. Germline loops: CDR1 SGHVS, CDR2 FQNEAQ. This CDR3 is 16 amino acids long. V lost 1 base, J lost 5 bases, and 8 bases stayed unmatched. The DNA for the CDR3 is TGTGCCAGCAGCTTAGGGGCTAGCGGGAGTACGAACGAGCAGTACTTC. It specifies CASSLGASGSTNEQYF.

This clone has more than one count but fewer than ten. V gene TRBV6-1 combines with J gene TRBJ2-2; 9 bases map to TRBD1. Germline V CDR1 and CDR2: MNHNS, SASEGT. This CDR3 has 16 amino acids. After removal of 0 bases from V and 7 bases from J, the junction contained 6 bases not matched to a gene. The CDR3 nucleotides are TGTGCCAGCAGTGAAGCCGATTCGACAGGGGGCGGGGAGCTGTTTTTT. It codes for CASSEADSTGGGELFF.

The chain employs TRBV9 and TRBJ2-3, with a tentative D call TRBD2 (7 bases). This CDR3 spans 17 amino acids. Trimming shortened V by 3 bases and J by 0 bases, and 17 bases separated the two germline ends. CDR1 is SGDLS, CDR2 YYNGEE, per germline. The DNA of the CDR3 is TGTGCCAGCAGCGCTATAAGGGGGGGACTCAGCACAGATACGCAGTATTTT. Translated: CASSAIRGGLSTDTQYF.

The CDR3 loop reads CAISRDLALTDTQYF. The CDR3 DNA is TGTGCCATCAGCCGGGACTTAGCACTCACAGATACGCAGTATTTT. This rearrangement joins TRBV10-3 to TRBJ2-3; perhaps TRBD2 as D (6 bases). Trimming left V 6 bases short and J 2 bases short, with 15 bases between. Germline loops: CDR1 ENHRY, CDR2 SYGVKD. The CDR3 is made up of 15 amino acids.

The rearrangement joins TRBV5-1 to TRBJ2-2; TRBD1 is a possible D gene (5 bases). The V end was cut by 0 bases, the J end by 5 bases, with 8 bases between. CDR1 and CDR2 from the germline V gene are SGHRS and YFSETQ. CDR3 length: 14 amino acids. The CDR3 DNA sequence: TGCGCCAGCAGCTTGGAGGGGCGAACCGGGGAGCTGTTTTTT. This codes for CASSLEGRTGELFF.